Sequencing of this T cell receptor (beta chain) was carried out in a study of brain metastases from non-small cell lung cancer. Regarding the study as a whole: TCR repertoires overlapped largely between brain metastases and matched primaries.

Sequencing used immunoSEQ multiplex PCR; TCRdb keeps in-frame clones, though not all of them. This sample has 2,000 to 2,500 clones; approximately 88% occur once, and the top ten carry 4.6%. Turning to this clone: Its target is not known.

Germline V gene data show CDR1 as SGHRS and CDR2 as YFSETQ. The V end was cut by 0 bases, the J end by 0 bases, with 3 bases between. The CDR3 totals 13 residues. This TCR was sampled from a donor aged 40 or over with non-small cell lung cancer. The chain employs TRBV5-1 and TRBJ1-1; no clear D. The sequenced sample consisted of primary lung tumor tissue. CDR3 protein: CASSLDVNTEAFF. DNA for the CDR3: TGCGCCAGCAGCTTGGACGTGAACACTGAAGCTTTCTTT.